This TCR beta chain was captured by sequencing in a study of blood T cells in healthy people across ages. A sample-barcoded 5' primer and a J-beta primer mix were used in a second PCR of roughly 7 to 11 cycles. One entry per CDR3 protein results from TCRdb running MiXCR on the 5' RACE reads. In the table there are about 640,000 distinct CDR3 sequences, roughly three fifths of which are singletons. The sequence was collected from a man aged 55 to 70 in good health. The sample comprised blood.

The CDR3 reads CSASVQAGWADTQYF. DNA for the CDR3: TGCAGTGCTAGCGTTCAAGCGGGGTGGGCAGATACGCAGTATTTT. The rearrangement joins TRBV20-1 to TRBJ2-3; 7 nucleotides agree with TRBD2. CDR1 is DFQATT and CDR2 is SNEGSKA in the germline V gene (reference sequence). The V segment lost 3 bases and the J segment 4 bases; nucleotides outside the gene matches: 10. This CDR3 region has 15 residues.